This TCR beta chain was recovered during a study of blood T cell repertoires in COVID-19. Study-level background: Donors in the United States, Italy and Spain gave samples during acute or convalescent COVID-19. The analysed material was cDNA or gDNA that came from T cells, B-cell-depleted T cells, or PBMCs.

Original handling: Estimated nucleated cell counts came from reference gene primer amplification. The assay was immunoSEQ multiplex PCR, and TCRdb's table has in-frame clones only and misses some. V and J calls plus clone size are reproduced from that table; the DNA served to infer D and trimming. The table includes some 290,000 clones, roughly 90% detected once. Germline lookup yields CDR1 LGHDT and CDR2 YNNKEL (reference sequence). The CDR3 runs 18 residues. After removal of 0 bases from V and 0 bases from J, the junction contained 5 bases not matched to a gene. Seattle researchers signed up patients amid active infection and tracked them longitudinally.

The clonotype comes from a woman between 25 and 40 years old with COVID-19, enrolled during active disease. The chain links TRBV3-1 (or the pseudogene TRBV3-2) to TRBJ2-6, with 7 bases identical to TRBD1. Sequencing was performed on peripheral blood. CDR3 region: CASSQERDRASGANVLTF. As DNA, the CDR3 is TGTGCCAGCAGCCAAGAACGCGACAGGGCCTCTGGGGCCAACGTCCTGACTTTC.